Relative to its sample, the clone carrying this T cell receptor (beta chain) is medium-sized. Its cognate antigen is unknown. Findings and caveats of the study: The larger-cohort validation was restricted to a single TCR beta V-J rearrangement rather than whole repertoires. Tumor Tregs overlapped most with tumor, then blood, naive CD4+ cells.

TCRdb re-analysed the 5' RACE reads in MiXCR, keeping a single row per CDR3 protein. The data show thousands of distinct CDR3 sequences, with 60% seen just once and approximately 6.2% held by the top ten. Germline lookup yields CDR1 MGHRA and CDR2 YSYEKL. The CDR3 is 17 residues long. Trimming removed 2 bases from V and 2 bases from J; junction bases left unmatched: 5. This chain connects TRBV4-1 to TRBJ2-3, with 12 bases that match TRBD2. Sequencing used tumor-infiltrating memory CD4+ T cells sorted from the breast tumor. As for subset: memory CD4+ T cells, CD4+CD45RO+CD25-. The TCR comes from a female donor with breast cancer. Here the CDR3 reads CASSQSGLAGNTDTQYF. DNA of the CDR3: TGCGCCAGCAGCCAATCTGGACTAGCGGGGAACACAGATACGCAGTATTTT.